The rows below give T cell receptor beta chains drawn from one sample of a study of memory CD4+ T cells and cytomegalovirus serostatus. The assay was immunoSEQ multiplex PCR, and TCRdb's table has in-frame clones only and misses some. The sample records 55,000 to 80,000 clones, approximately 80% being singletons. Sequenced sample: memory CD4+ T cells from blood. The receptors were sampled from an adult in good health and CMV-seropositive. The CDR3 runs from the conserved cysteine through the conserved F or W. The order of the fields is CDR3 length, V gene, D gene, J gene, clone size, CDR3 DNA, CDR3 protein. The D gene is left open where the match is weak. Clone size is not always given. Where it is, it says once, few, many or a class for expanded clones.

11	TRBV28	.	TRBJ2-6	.	TGTGCGGCAGGGGGGTCCAACGTCCTGACTTTC	CAAGGSNVLTF
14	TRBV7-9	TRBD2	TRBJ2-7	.	TGTGCCAGCAGCCCCGGGAGGGTTTCCAACGAGCAGTACTTC	CASSPGRVSNEQYF
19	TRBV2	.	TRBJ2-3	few	TGTGCCAGCAGTGACCCGGCGAGGGTGGGGGAAGATAGCACAGATACGCAGTATTTT	CASSDPARVGEDSTDTQYF
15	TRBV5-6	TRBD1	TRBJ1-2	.	TGTGCCAGCAGCGAGCCAGACAGGGGGAGGCATGGCTACACCTTC	CASSEPDRGRHGYTF
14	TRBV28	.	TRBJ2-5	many	TGTGCCAGCAGACCCGCCTTGACCCGAGAGACCCAGTACTTC	CASRPALTRETQYF
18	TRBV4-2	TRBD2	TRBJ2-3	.	TGTGCCAGCAGCCGAGACCCTAGCGGGGGGGTTGGCACAGATACGCAGTATTTT	CASSRDPSGGVGTDTQYF
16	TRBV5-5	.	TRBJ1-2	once	TGTGCCAGCAGCCCCTCGGGTCCGGGATACCTGGGGGGCTACACCTTC	CASSPSGPGYLGGYTF
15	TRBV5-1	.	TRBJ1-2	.	TGCGCCAGCAGCGAATACGCAGGGAACTCAGATGGCTACACCTTC	CASSEYAGNSDGYTF
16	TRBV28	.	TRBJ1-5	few	TGTGCCAGCAGAGTTGGGGGTAGGGGGGCGAGTCAGCCCCAGCATTTT	CASRVGGRGASQPQHF
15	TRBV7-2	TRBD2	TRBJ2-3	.	TGTGCCAGCAGCTCGAGCGGGGGGCGCACAGATACGCAGTATTTT	CASSSSGGRTDTQYF
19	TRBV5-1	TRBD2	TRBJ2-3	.	TGCGCCAGCAGCGGGATTGGGAAGGAAGCGGGAGAAAGCACAGATACGCAGTATTTT	CASSGIGKEAGESTDTQYF
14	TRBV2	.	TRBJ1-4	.	TGTGCCAGCAGCGGGACAACAACTAATGAAAAACTGTTTTTT	CASSGTTTNEKLFF
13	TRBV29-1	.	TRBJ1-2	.	TGCAGCGTTGAAGATCTGGGGCACTATGGCTACACCTTC	CSVEDLGHYGYTF
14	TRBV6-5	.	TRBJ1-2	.	TGTGCCAGCAGTCCCGGGGGCGGGAGGGATGGCTACACCTTC	CASSPGGGRDGYTF
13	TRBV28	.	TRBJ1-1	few	TGTGCCAGCAGGTCAGGGGATGGCACTGAAGCTTTCTTT	CASRSGDGTEAFF
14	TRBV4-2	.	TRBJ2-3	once	TGTGCCAGCAGCCATCTACAGACCCAAGATACGCAGTATTTT	CASSHLQTQDTQYF
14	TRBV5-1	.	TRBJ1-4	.	TGCGCCAGCAGCACAGGGACGACGCTCTCGAAACTGTTTTTT	CASSTGTTLSKLFF
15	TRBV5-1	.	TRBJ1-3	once	TGCGCCAGCAGCTTGGGAAGGGTCGACGGAAACACCATATATTTT	CASSLGRVDGNTIYF
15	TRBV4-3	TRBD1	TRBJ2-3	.	TGCGCCAGCAGCTATTTGGGACAGGGAAAGGATACGCAGTATTTT	CASSYLGQGKDTQYF
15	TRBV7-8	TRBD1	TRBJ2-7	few	TGTGCCAGCAGCTTGGGACAGCCCGCCATGTGGGAGCAGTACTTC	CASSLGQPAMWEQYF
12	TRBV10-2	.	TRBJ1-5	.	TGCGCCAGCAGTGGACCCAATCAACCCCAGCATTTT	CASSGPNQPQHF
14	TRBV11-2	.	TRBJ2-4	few	TGTGCCAGCAGCTTACTAGGGACAAAAAACATTCAGTACTTC	CASSLLGTKNIQYF
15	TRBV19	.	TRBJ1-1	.	TGTGCCAGTAGTACAAGGGCAGGCGAGAACACTGAAGCTTTCTTT	CASSTRAGENTEAFF
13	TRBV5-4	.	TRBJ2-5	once	TGTGCCAGCAGCTTGGAACAGAGGGAGACCCAGTACTTC	CASSLEQRETQYF
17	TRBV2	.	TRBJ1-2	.	TGTGCCAGCAGTGAAGCGTTAAGGGAAACCATTAACTATGGCTACACCTTC	CASSEALRETINYGYTF
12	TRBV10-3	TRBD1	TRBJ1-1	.	TGTGCCATCAGTGGGGGACAGGCTGAAGCTTTCTTT	CAISGGQAEAFF
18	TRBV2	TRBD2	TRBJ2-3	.	TGTGCCAGCAGTGGTTCCAGCGGGAGGTTTAGCGGCACAGATACGCAGTATTTT	CASSGSSGRFSGTDTQYF
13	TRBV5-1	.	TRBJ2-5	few	TGCGCCAGCAACCCGGGGAACCAAGAGACCCAGTACTTC	CASNPGNQETQYF
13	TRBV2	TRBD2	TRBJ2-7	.	TGTGCCGGCGGGGGGAGCGGGGGCTACGAGCAGTACTTC	CAGGGSGGYEQYF
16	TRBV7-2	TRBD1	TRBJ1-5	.	TGTGCCAGCAGCTTAGTGGGACAGGGAGGAAATCAGCCCCAGCATTTT	CASSLVGQGGNQPQHF
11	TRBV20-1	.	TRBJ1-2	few	TGCAGTGCTAGTGCTAACTATGGCTACACCTTC	CSASANYGYTF
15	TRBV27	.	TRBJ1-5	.	TGTGCCAGCAGTCCTTCTACAGGGTTCGATCAGCCCCAGCATTTT	CASSPSTGFDQPQHF
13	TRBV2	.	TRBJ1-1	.	TGTGCCAGCAGTCTCGGGGGGGAGGGTGAAGCTTTCTTT	CASSLGGEGEAFF
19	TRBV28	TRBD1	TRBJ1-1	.	TGTGCCAGCAGTTTAAGGTATTGGGACAGGGGCCCAATGAACACTGAAGCTTTCTTT	CASSLRYWDRGPMNTEAFF
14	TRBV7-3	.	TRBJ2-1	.	TGTGCCAGCAGCTTAGGATCGGCTACCAATGAGCAGTTCTTC	CASSLGSATNEQFF
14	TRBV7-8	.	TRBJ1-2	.	TGTGCCAGCAGCCGTACAGGGCTGGACTATGGCTACACCTTC	CASSRTGLDYGYTF
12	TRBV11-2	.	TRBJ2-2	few	TGTGCCAGCAGTCAGAACACCGGGGAGCTGTTTTTT	CASSQNTGELFF
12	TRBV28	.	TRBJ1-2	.	TGTGCCAGCAGTCTCTGGTTGGATGGCTACACCTTC	CASSLWLDGYTF
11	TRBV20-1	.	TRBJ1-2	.	TGCAGTGCTGAACAGTCCTATGGCTACACCTTC	CSAEQSYGYTF
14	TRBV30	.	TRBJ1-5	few	TGTGCCTGGAGTGTCTGGGGGGGCAATCAGCCCCAGCATTTT	CAWSVWGGNQPQHF
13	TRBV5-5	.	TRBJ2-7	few	TGTGCCAGCGGGACCGGGACCCACAACGAGCAGTACTTC	CASGTGTHNEQYF
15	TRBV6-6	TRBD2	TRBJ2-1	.	TGTGCCAGCAGTAAGCTAGCGGGAGGCCCCAATGAGCAGTTCTTC	CASSKLAGGPNEQFF
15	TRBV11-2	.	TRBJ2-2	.	TGTGCCAGCAGCTTAACAGGGTCGGGGACCGGGGAGCTGTTTTTT	CASSLTGSGTGELFF
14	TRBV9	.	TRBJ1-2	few	TGTGCCAGCAGCCCAGGGTATCAAAACTATGGCTACACCTTC	CASSPGYQNYGYTF
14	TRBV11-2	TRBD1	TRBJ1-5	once	TGTGCCAGCAGCTTGACAGGGAACAATCAGCCCCAGCATTTT	CASSLTGNNQPQHF
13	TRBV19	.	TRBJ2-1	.	TGTGCCAGTAGTAAAGGGAAGGAGAATGAGCAGTTCTTC	CASSKGKENEQFF
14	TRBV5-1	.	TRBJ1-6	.	TGCGCCAGCAGCAAGGGACTTCAAGATTCACCCCTCCACTTT	CASSKGLQDSPLHF
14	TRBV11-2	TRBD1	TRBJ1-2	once	TGTGCCAGCAGCCGGACAGGGGGCAGCTATGGCTACACCTTC	CASSRTGGSYGYTF
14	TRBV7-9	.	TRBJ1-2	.	TGTGCCAGCAGCCAGGGGATGTGGGACTATGGCTACACCTTC	CASSQGMWDYGYTF
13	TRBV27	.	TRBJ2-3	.	TGTGCCAGCAGTTTATCGAGTCCTCTACGGTGGTATTTT	CASSLSSPLRWYF